This TCR beta chain is from a study of OX40 agonist ivuxolimab in advanced cancers. Background on the study: The treatment was a fully human IgG2 OX40 agonist, ivuxolimab. The diagnoses of dose-escalation patients were hepatocellular carcinoma, melanoma, renal cell or head and neck cancer. Points from the study as a whole: Those patients achieving a partial response at 0.1-3.0 mg/kg showed among the lowest clonal expansion.

Profiled with immunoSEQ multiplex PCR; TCRdb holds only in-frame clones, not every one. Of approximately 70,000 clones listed, 92% are singletons. A note on this clone: Its antigen is still unknown.

Source: CD4+ or CD8+ T cells sorted from blood, taken in a trial of the OX40 agonist ivuxolimab. This sequence was found in an adult with an advanced solid tumor such as melanoma, head and neck, liver or kidney cancer.

CDR3 region: CASSIGQNNEQFF. The CDR3 region has the DNA TGTGCCAGTAGTATAGGCCAGAACAATGAGCAGTTCTTC. The rearrangement links TRBV19 to TRBJ2-1; D not resolved. This CDR3 is built from 13 residues. The ends were cut back, 1 base at V and 5 bases at J, with 6 bases in the middle. CDR1 and CDR2 from the germline V gene are LNHDA and SQIVND (reference sequence).